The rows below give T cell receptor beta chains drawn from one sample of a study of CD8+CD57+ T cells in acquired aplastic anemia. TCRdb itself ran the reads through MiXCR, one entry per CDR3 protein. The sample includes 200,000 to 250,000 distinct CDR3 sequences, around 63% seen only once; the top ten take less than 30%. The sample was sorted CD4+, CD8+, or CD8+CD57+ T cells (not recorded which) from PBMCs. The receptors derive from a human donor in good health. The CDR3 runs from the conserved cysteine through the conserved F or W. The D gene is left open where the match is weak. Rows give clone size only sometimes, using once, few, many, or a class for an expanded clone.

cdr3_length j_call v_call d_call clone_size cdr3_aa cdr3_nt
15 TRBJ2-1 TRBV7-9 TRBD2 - CASSRGWEGHNEQFF TGTGCCAGCAGCCGGGGGTGGGAGGGCCACAATGAGCAGTTCTTC
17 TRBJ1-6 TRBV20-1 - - CSARRDGQSSYNSPLHF TGCAGTGCTAGGAGGGACGGACAAAGCTCCTATAATTCACCCCTCCACTTT
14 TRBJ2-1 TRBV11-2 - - CASSLRRYYNEQFF TGTGCCAGCAGCTTACGGCGGTACTACAATGAGCAGTTCTTC
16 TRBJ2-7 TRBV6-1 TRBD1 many CASKVLQGTYSYEQYF TGTGCCAGCAAGGTCCTACAGGGGACCTACTCCTACGAGCAGTACTTC
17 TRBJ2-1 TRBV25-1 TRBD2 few CASSGGGTSLRYNEQFF TGTGCCAGCAGTGGAGGTGGGACTAGCCTCCGCTACAATGAGCAGTTCTTC
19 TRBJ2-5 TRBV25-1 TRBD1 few CASRRGQDRGHLYQETQYF TGTGCCAGCAGGAGGGGGCAGGACAGGGGGCACCTTTACCAAGAGACCCAGTACTTC
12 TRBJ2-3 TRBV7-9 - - CASSLIGDTQYF TGTGCCAGCAGCTTGATCGGGGATACGCAGTATTTT
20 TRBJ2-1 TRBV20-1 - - CSARKFGGPDLPNSYNEQFF TGCAGTGCTAGGAAATTCGGGGGGCCCGACCTACCAAATTCCTACAATGAGCAGTTCTTC
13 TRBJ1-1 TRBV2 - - CASSLDRETEAFF TGTGCCAGCAGTCTGGACCGGGAAACTGAAGCTTTCTTT
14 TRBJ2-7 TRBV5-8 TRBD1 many CASSLEETGAEQYF TGTGCCAGCAGCTTGGAAGAGACAGGGGCCGAGCAGTACTTC
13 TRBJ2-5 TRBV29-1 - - CSVPKGGQETQYF TGCAGCGTCCCTAAAGGGGGGCAAGAGACCCAGTACTTC
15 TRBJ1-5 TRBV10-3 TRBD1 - CAISDARGGNQPQHF TGTGCCATCAGTGACGCCAGGGGGGGCAATCAGCCCCAGCATTTT
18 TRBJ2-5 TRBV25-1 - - CASSEFSPFTSSRETQYF TGTGCCAGCAGTGAATTTAGCCCCTTTACTAGCAGCCGAGAGACCCAGTACTTC
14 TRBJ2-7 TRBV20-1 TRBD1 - CSARGRGLSYEQYF TGCAGTGCTAGGGGCAGGGGGCTGTCCTACGAGCAGTACTTC
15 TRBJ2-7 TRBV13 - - CASSFSGRGSYEQYF TGTGCCAGCAGCTTCTCGGGCAGGGGCTCCTACGAGCAGTACTTC
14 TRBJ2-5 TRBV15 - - CATSGRGAGETQYF TGTGCCACCAGCGGTAGAGGGGCCGGAGAGACCCAGTACTTC
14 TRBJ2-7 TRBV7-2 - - CASATGGGPYEQYF TGTGCCAGCGCCACAGGGGGGGGCCCCTACGAGCAGTACTTC
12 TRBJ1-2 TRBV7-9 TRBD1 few CASSRQGHGYTF TGTGCCAGCAGCCGACAGGGACATGGCTACACCTTC
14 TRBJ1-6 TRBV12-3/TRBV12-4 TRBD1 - CASSFTDRGSTLHF TGTGCCAGCAGTTTTACGGACAGGGGTTCTACCCTCCACTTT
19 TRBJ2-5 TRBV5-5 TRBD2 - CASSLARGGGAGFSETQYF TGTGCCAGCAGCTTAGCCAGGGGCGGGGGGGCCGGCTTCAGCGAGACCCAGTACTTC
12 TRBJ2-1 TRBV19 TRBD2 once CASRGGVNEQFF TGTGCCAGTAGGGGAGGGGTCAATGAGCAGTTCTTC
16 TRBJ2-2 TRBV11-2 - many CASSLTRQSYTGELFF TGTGCCAGCAGCTTAACTAGGCAGTCCTACACCGGGGAGCTGTTTTTT